This TCR beta chain was documented in a study of blood T cell repertoires in COVID-19. Study details: Spain, Italy and the United States supplied samples that represented acute and convalescent COVID-19.

V gave up 3 bases and J gave up 3 bases, with 12 bases separating them. This CDR3 spans 15 amino acids. CDR1 is ENHRY, CDR2 SYGVKD, per germline. Libraries were prepared by immunoSEQ multiplex PCR; TCRdb keeps only in-frame clonotypes and omits some of them. This table holds about 240,000 clones, roughly 82% found once. This clone was seen only a few times. Sequences were obtained from peripheral blood. This clonotype was sampled from a woman between 65 and 79 years old with acute or convalescent COVID-19. The chain is built from TRBV10-3 and TRBJ1-3; D is possibly TRBD1 (5 bases). As DNA, the CDR3 is TGTGCCATCAGTGAATTGGGAGGGGTTGGAAACACCATATATTTT. Protein product: CAISELGGVGNTIYF.